These 14 T cell receptor beta chains originate from one sample sequenced in a study of CD8+ T cells in alopecia areata. Following RNA extraction, reverse transcription yielded cDNA that acted as the sequencing template. Assay used: immunoSEQ multiplex PCR; TCRdb lists only in-frame clones, some missing. This sample yields about 180,000 clones, of which approximately 59% are seen a single time; roughly 15% belongs to the top ten. This specimen consisted of CD4+ T cells sorted from blood, obtained at week 0. These receptors came from a human donor with alopecia areata.

The V call is TRBV30, the J call TRBJ1-2; D is unresolved. The germline gives CDR1 GTSNPN, CDR2 SVGIG (reference sequence). CDR3 length equals 14 residues. Trimming took 0 bases from V and 5 from J, leaving 13 bases between them. The CDR3 bases are TGTGCCTGGAGTGTTTCGCGGGGAGGATATGGCTACACCTTC. Its protein product is CAWSVSRGGYGYTF.

The V and J genes are TRBV6-5 and TRBJ2-3, with D perhaps TRBD1 (5 bases). The CDR3 has 15 residues. V was trimmed by 0 bases and J by 4 bases, leaving 11 bases between them. Germline values: CDR1 MNHEY, CDR2 SVGAGI. CDR3 sequence: CASSYSGQGSDTQYF. The CDR3, as DNA: TGTGCCAGCAGTTACTCCGGGCAGGGCTCAGATACGCAGTATTTT.

The chain combines TRBV27 with TRBJ2-2, with D possibly TRBD2 on 5 matching bases. The CDR3 spans 15 residues. Trimming shortened V by 5 bases and J by 3 bases, and 13 bases separated the two germline ends. CDR1 is MNHEY and CDR2 is SMNVEV in the germline V gene (reference sequence). The CDR3: CASSPDSLHTGELFF. The CDR3 bases are TGTGCCAGCAGTCCGGACTCCCTTCACACCGGGGAGCTGTTTTTT.

This clone was observed at least ten times. The gene calls are TRBV7-2 and TRBJ2-4; D is unclear. The CDR3 contains 15 residues. V lost 2 bases, J lost 0 bases, and 8 bases lay in between. Germline assignment: CDR1 SGHTA and CDR2 FQGNSA. CDR3 residues: CASSLPKGAKNIQYF. The CDR3 bases are TGTGCCAGCAGCTTACCGAAGGGAGCCAAAAACATTCAGTACTTC. Full variable domain (outside the CDR3, taken from reference TRBV7-2 and TRBJ2-4): GAGVSQSPSNKVTEKGKDVELRCDPISGHTALYWYRQSLGQGLEFLIYFQGNSAPDKSGLPSDRFSAERTGGSVSTLTIQRTQQEDSAVYLCASSLPKGAKNIQYFGAGTRLSVL.

The J gene is TRBJ1-5, the V gene TRBV6-1; 7 bases map to TRBD1. Unmatched junction bases numbered 8, after V lost 6 bases and J lost 6 bases. The germline CDR1 and CDR2 sequences are MNHNS and SASEGT. The length of the CDR3 is 14 residues. The CDR3 sequence is CASSADRAGQPQHF. CDR3 coding DNA: TGTGCCAGCAGCGCCGACAGGGCTGGTCAGCCCCAGCATTTT.

This clone was recorded only once. The V call is TRBV7-9, the J call TRBJ2-7, with 10 bases aligning to TRBD1. The germline CDR1 and CDR2 sequences are SEHNR and FQNEAQ (reference sequence). The trim removed 5 bases at V and 4 bases at J, leaving 11 bases unmatched. The CDR3 length is 16 residues. This CDR3 reads CASSTQTGGEGYEQYF. DNA for the CDR3: TGTGCCAGCAGCACCCAGACAGGGGGCGAAGGGTACGAGCAGTACTTC.

The chain couples TRBV2 to TRBJ2-1; 8 positions agree with TRBD2. This CDR3 contains 15 residues. Germline V gene sequence: CDR1 SNHLY, CDR2 FYNNEI. V lost 3 bases to trimming and J lost 5 bases; unmatched junction nucleotides: 6. The CDR3 reads CASSDTAGGHNEQFF. The CDR3 region has the DNA TGTGCCAGCAGTGACACTGCGGGGGGCCACAATGAGCAGTTCTTC.

The V and J genes are TRBV6-5 and TRBJ2-7, with D hard to call. CDR1 and CDR2 (germline): MNHEY, SVGAGI. V was trimmed by 10 bases and J by 0 bases, leaving 13 bases between them. The CDR3 consists of 13 residues. The CDR3 nucleotides are TGTGCCACCAAGGACCTGCGCTCCTACGAGCAGTACTTC. This translates into CATKDLRSYEQYF.

The V call is TRBV7-6, the J call TRBJ1-4; the D is unclear. With 3 bases removed from V and 8 bases from J, the gap between germline ends came to 7 bases. The CDR3 is 12 amino acids. The germline V gene encodes CDR1 SGHVS and CDR2 FNYEAQ. CDR3 nucleotide sequence: TGTGCCAGCAGCTTTAGAGGAGAAAAACTGTTTTTT. Its protein is CASSFRGEKLFF.

V is TRBV29-1 and J is TRBJ2-5; D not certain. Trimming stripped 4 bases from V and 1 base from J, with 4 bases between. Germline loops: CDR1 SQVTM, CDR2 ANQGSEA. CDR3 length: 11 amino acids. This chain's CDR3 is CSVGTQETQYF. In DNA form, the CDR3 reads TGCAGCGTTGGAACCCAAGAGACCCAGTACTTC.

This chain connects TRBV5-1 to TRBJ1-3, with D perhaps matching TRBD1 (5 bases). V lost 3 bases, J lost 4 bases, and 8 bases lay in between. Germline V gene sequence: CDR1 SGHRS, CDR2 YFSETQ. The CDR3 consists of 13 residues. The CDR3 DNA is TGCGCCAGCAGCTCTTGGGGCGGAAACACCATATATTTT. Protein product: CASSSWGGNTIYF.

There are many counts of this clone. The chain uses TRBV19 and TRBJ1-5, with D possibly TRBD1 on 6 matching bases. The V gene's germline CDR1 is LNHDA and CDR2 SQIVND (reference sequence). The CDR3 consists of 15 residues. Deletions cut 7 bases from V and 1 base from J, with 14 bases between. CDR3 region: CASTEGRGSNQPQHF. CDR3 bases: TGTGCCAGTACCGAGGGCAGGGGAAGCAATCAGCCCCAGCATTTT.

The chain recombines TRBV10-3 with TRBJ1-5; 7 bases fit TRBD1. The CDR3 is made up of 15 amino acids. Germline lookup yields CDR1 ENHRY and CDR2 SYGVKD. After removal of 2 bases from V and 3 bases from J, the junction contained 4 bases not matched to a gene. The CDR3 protein is CAISEGDRDNQPQHF. The CDR3 DNA reads as TGTGCCATCAGTGAGGGTGACAGGGACAATCAGCCCCAGCATTTT.

This chain joins TRBV4-2 and TRBJ1-2, with 7 bases aligning to TRBD1. Germline V lookup: CDR1 LGHNA, CDR2 YNFKEQ. The CDR3 loop spans 16 amino acids. Trimming cost V 1 base and J 2 bases; bases outside gene matches: 7. The CDR3 DNA is TGTGCCAGCAGCCAAGGTGGGGACAGCGCAAACTATGGCTACACCTTC. The encoded protein is CASSQGGDSANYGYTF.